These 18 T cell receptor beta chains originate from one sample sequenced in a study of PD-L1 blockade in urothelial cancer. Produced via immunoSEQ multiplex PCR; TCRdb's table is partial and in-frame only. This sample has tens of thousands of clones; about 82% occur once, and the top ten carry under 8.5%. Time point indicated: pretreatment peripheral blood. The material was PBMCs, obtained around atezolizumab (anti-PD-L1) treatment. The source of these receptors is a man aged 40-49 years with urothelial cancer.

The gene calls are TRBV7-3 and TRBJ2-1; 11 bases map to TRBD2. Germline V gives CDR1 SGHTA, CDR2 FQGTGA. The V and J ends lost 5 bases and 8 bases, in that order; junction bases with no gene match: 8. The CDR3 consists of 15 residues. The DNA for the CDR3 is TGTGCCAGCAGCGCCTTAGCGGGAGGGCTGGATGAGCAGTTCTTC. It codes for CASSALAGGLDEQFF. The full variable domain, with the rest looked up from reference TRBV7-3 and TRBJ2-1, is GAGVSQTPSNKVTEKGKYVELRCDPISGHTALYWYRQSLGQGPEFLIYFQGTGAADDSGLPNDRFFAVRPEGSVSTLKIQRTERGDSAVYLCASSALAGGLDEQFFGPGTRLTVL.

V and J are TRBV5-1 and TRBJ2-1, with TRBD1 matching 7 bases. The length of the CDR3 is 15 residues. The J segment lost 8 bases and the V segment lost 5 bases, leaving 13 bases of the junction unmatched. The germline CDR1 and CDR2 sequences are SGHRS and YFSETQ. CDR3 residues: CASRKPAVGGDEQFF. The CDR3 DNA is TGCGCCAGCAGGAAGCCGGCCGTAGGGGGCGATGAGCAGTTCTTC.

The chain joins TRBV29-1 to TRBJ1-1; perhaps TRBD1 as D (5 bases). The CDR3 runs to 15 residues. Trimming left V 2 bases short and J 3 bases short, with 16 bases between. Germline V gene sequence: CDR1 SQVTM, CDR2 ANQGSEA. CDR3 protein: CSVEPGGTMDTEAFF. CDR3 coding DNA: TGCAGCGTTGAACCCGGGGGGACGATGGACACTGAAGCTTTCTTT.

This chain connects TRBV5-1 to TRBJ2-1, with 8 bases fitting TRBD2. CDR3 size: 16 residues. Trimming removed 4 bases from V and 7 bases from J; junction bases left unmatched: 13. Germline CDR1 and CDR2: SGHRS and YFSETQ. Written as DNA, the CDR3 is TGCGCCAGCAGCCCCGACGAAGCGGGAGTTAGGAATGAGCAGTTCTTC. Protein: CASSPDEAGVRNEQFF.

The CDR3 region has the DNA TGTGCCAGCAGTTTAACCGTGACAGGGGCAGATACGCAGTATTTT. Its translation is CASSLTVTGADTQYF. This chain connects TRBV27 to TRBJ2-3, with 8 bases identical to TRBD1. V lost 2 bases to trimming and J lost 4 bases; unmatched junction nucleotides: 5. CDR3 length: 15 amino acids. Germline loops: CDR1 MNHEY, CDR2 SMNVEV (reference sequence).

About this clone itself: Its ends do not fully match the called genes, so a read error is possible. CDR3 in amino acids: CASSLAGQEETQYF. For the CDR3, the DNA is TGTGCTAGCAGCTTGGCAGGCCAAGAAGAGACCCAGTACTTC. V usage is TRBV7-7 and J usage is TRBJ2-5; D uncertain. The CDR3 has 14 residues. CDR1 SSHAT and CDR2 FNYEAQ come from the germline V gene (reference sequence).

V is TRBV10-3 and J is TRBJ2-3; D might be TRBD2 (5 bases). Germline assignment: CDR1 ENHRY and CDR2 SYGVKD. V was clipped by 0 bases and J by 3 bases, with 13 bases between them. This CDR3 comprises 16 residues. The CDR3 DNA follows: TGTGCCATCAGTGAGTCGAAGGCGCGGGTTACAGATACGCAGTATTTT. Its translation is CAISESKARVTDTQYF.

This chain connects TRBV19 to TRBJ2-6; D remains ambiguous. Looked up from germline, CDR1 is LNHDA and CDR2 is SQIVND (reference sequence). The CDR3 sequence is 16 residues long. Between the trimmed V and J ends, which lost 5 bases and 0 bases, there was a span of 11 bases. The CDR3 region is CASSPRSPSGANVLTF. The CDR3 DNA sequence: TGTGCCAGTAGTCCCCGTTCCCCCTCTGGGGCCAACGTCCTGACTTTC.

J is TRBJ2-7 and V is TRBV27; a possible D gene is TRBD2 (5 bases). V gave up 2 bases and J gave up 0 bases, with 8 bases separating them. The CDR3 sequence is 14 residues long. Germline CDR1 and CDR2: MNHEY and SMNVEV (reference sequence). The CDR3 DNA reads TGTGCCAGCAGTTTAGCGGGCCACTCCTACGAGCAGTACTTC. Protein: CASSLAGHSYEQYF.

The genes are TRBV27 and TRBJ2-7, with TRBD2 matching over 11 bases. This CDR3 region has 17 residues. Germline V gene data show CDR1 as MNHEY and CDR2 as SMNVEV (reference sequence). V dropped 0 bases and J dropped 0; count of bases not matched to a gene: 4. The CDR3 region is CASSLSKLAGASYEQYF. For the CDR3, the DNA is TGTGCCAGCAGTTTATCGAAACTAGCGGGAGCCTCCTACGAGCAGTACTTC.

This clone came up once. The CDR3 DNA reads TGCGCCAGCAGCAGGGGGGGGACCTACAATGAGCAGTTCTTC. Its translation: CASSRGGTYNEQFF. The V and J genes are TRBV5-1 and TRBJ2-1; D is perhaps TRBD2 (7 bases). This CDR3 spans 14 amino acids. V was clipped by 4 bases and J by 2 bases, with 10 bases between them. The germline CDR1 and CDR2 sequences are SGHRS and YFSETQ.

The DNA of the CDR3 is TGTGCCACCAGCAGAGGACCGGGGGGGAGTGGAACTGAAGCTTTCTTT. It yields the protein CATSRGPGGSGTEAFF. The genes are TRBV15 and TRBJ1-1; D may be TRBD1 (5 bases). Germline loops: CDR1 LNHNV, CDR2 YYDKDF (reference sequence). The V end lost 1 base, the J end lost 5 bases, and 17 bases lay between the germline ends. CDR3 length: 16 residues.

The V gene is TRBV7-3, the J gene TRBJ2-5; 8 bases fit TRBD1. The CDR3 length is 15 residues. Germline lookup yields CDR1 SGHTA and CDR2 FQGTGA. Germline trimming cut 3 bases from V and 2 bases from J; bases unmatched to any gene: 5. The CDR3 bases are TGTGCCAGCAGCTTGGGTAGGACAGGGCAAGAGACCCAGTACTTC. Its translation is CASSLGRTGQETQYF.

This chain connects TRBV30 to TRBJ2-2; 9 nucleotides line up with TRBD2. The CDR3 is 15 amino acids. The V gene end was trimmed by 5 bases and the J gene end by 0 bases; junction bases not matched to a gene: 4. Germline V lookup: CDR1 GTSNPN, CDR2 SVGIG (reference sequence). In DNA form, the CDR3 reads TGTGCCTGGGCGGGAGGGCTTACGAACACCGGGGAGCTGTTTTTT. Its protein is CAWAGGLTNTGELFF.

The count of this clone is one. The chain employs TRBV27 and TRBJ2-1; no clear D gene. The CDR3 has 15 amino acids. The germline gives CDR1 MNHEY, CDR2 SMNVEV (reference sequence). Trimming removed 5 bases from V and 0 bases from J, with 11 bases in between. The CDR3 here is CASSSPRSSYNEQFF. CDR3 sequence (DNA): TGTGCCAGCAGTAGCCCGAGGAGCTCCTACAATGAGCAGTTCTTC.

This clone was detected once. The rearrangement joins TRBV5-6 to TRBJ2-7; possibly TRBD1 for D (7 bases). From germline, CDR1 is SGHDT and CDR2 YYEEEE. Trimming pared 2 bases from V and 5 bases from J, leaving 17 bases between. The CDR3 runs 15 residues. CDR3 in DNA: TGTGCCAGCAGCTTTCTGACAGGGCGGGACCACGAGCAGTACTTC. It encodes CASSFLTGRDHEQYF.

Concerning this clone itself: The sample holds other DNA sequences that translate to the same CDR3. V gene TRBV4-2 combines with J gene TRBJ1-1; D is unresolved. Deletions cut 3 bases from V and 1 base from J, with 9 bases between. Germline V lookup: CDR1 LGHNA, CDR2 YNFKEQ. The CDR3 length is 14 residues. The CDR3: CASSQDAGNTEAFF. The CDR3 nucleotides are TGTGCCAGCAGCCAGGACGCGGGGAACACTGAAGCTTTCTTT.

V gene TRBV9 combines with J gene TRBJ2-3; no clear D. This CDR3 is built from 14 residues. Germline V lookup: CDR1 SGDLS, CDR2 YYNGEE. Trimming cost V 4 bases and J 4 bases, with 13 bases left between them. The CDR3 DNA reads TGTGCCAGCAGCAAGGAGAGCGACCCAGATACGCAGTATTTT. It specifies CASSKESDPDTQYF.